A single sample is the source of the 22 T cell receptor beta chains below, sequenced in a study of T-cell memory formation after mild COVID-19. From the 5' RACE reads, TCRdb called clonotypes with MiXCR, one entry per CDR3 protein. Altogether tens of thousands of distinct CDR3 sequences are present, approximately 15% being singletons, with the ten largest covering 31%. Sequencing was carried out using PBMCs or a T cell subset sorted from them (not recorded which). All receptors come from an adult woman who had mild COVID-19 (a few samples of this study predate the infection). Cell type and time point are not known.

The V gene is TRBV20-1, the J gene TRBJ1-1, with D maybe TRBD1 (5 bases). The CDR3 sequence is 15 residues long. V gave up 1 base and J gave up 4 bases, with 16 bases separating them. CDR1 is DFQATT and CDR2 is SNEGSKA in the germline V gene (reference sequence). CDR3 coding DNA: TGCAGTGCTAGAGTAGAGGGACCCTGGGGCACTGAAGCTTTCTTT. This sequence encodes CSARVEGPWGTEAFF.

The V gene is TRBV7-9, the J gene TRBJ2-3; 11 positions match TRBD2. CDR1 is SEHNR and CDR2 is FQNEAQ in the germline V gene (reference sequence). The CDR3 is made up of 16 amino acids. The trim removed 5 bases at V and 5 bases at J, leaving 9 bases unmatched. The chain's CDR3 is CASSPRPGTSGDTQYF. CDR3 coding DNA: TGTGCCAGCAGCCCACGTCCCGGGACTAGCGGAGATACGCAGTATTTT.

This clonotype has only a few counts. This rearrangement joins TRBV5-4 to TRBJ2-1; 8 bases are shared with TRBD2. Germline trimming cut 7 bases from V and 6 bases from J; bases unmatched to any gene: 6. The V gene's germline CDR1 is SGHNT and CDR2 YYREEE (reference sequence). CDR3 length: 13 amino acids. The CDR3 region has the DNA TGTGCCAGCTCCGGGCGGGGGGCCAATGAGCAGTTCTTC. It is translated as CASSGRGANEQFF.

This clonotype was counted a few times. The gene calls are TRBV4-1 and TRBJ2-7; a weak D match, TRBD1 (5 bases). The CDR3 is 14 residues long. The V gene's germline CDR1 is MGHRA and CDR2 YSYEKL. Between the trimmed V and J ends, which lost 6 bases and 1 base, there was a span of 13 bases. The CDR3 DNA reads TGCGCCAGCAGACCGACAGATTCATCCTACGAGCAGTACTTC. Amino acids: CASRPTDSSYEQYF.

The CDR3 bases are TGCAGTGCTAGATCACTAGCGGGGAACTCCTACGAGCAGTACTTC. Its protein is CSARSLAGNSYEQYF. This chain uses TRBV20-1 with TRBJ2-7, with 10 bases fitting TRBD2. This CDR3 contains 15 residues. Germline V gene lookup returns CDR1 DFQATT and CDR2 SNEGSKA (reference sequence). V dropped 2 bases and J dropped 0; count of bases not matched to a gene: 4.

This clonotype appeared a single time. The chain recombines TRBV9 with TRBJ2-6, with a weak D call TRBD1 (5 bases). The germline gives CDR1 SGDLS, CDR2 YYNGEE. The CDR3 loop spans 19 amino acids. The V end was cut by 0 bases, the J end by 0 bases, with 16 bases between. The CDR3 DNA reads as TGTGCCAGCAGCGTAGCTTGGTCCCCCAGGGACTCTGGGGCCAACGTCCTGACTTTC. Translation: CASSVAWSPRDSGANVLTF.

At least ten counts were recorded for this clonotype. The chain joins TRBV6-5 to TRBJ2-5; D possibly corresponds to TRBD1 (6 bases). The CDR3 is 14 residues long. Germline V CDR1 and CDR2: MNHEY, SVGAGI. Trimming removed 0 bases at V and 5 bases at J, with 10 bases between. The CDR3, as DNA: TGTGCCAGCAGTTACTCGTCCAGGGGTGAGACCCAGTACTTC. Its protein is CASSYSSRGETQYF.

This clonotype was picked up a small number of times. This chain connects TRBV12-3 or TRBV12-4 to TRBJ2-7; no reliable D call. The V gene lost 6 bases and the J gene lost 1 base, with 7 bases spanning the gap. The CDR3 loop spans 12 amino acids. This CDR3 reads CASSWSSYEQYF. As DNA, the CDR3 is TGTGCCAGCAGCTGGAGTTCCTACGAGCAGTACTTC.

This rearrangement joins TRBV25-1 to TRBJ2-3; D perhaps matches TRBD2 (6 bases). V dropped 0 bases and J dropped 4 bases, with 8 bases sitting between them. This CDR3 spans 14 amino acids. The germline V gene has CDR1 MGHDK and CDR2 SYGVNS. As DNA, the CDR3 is TGTGCCAGCAGTGAATACGGGGAGGCAGATACGCAGTATTTT. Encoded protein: CASSEYGEADTQYF.

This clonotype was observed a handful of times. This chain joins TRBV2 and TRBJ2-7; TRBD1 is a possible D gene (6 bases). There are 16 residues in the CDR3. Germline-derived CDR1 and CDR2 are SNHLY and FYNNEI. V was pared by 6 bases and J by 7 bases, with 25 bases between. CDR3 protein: CASSGTQSLTGREQYF. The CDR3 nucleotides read TGTGCCAGCAGCGGAACCCAGTCATTGACAGGTAGAGAGCAGTACTTC.

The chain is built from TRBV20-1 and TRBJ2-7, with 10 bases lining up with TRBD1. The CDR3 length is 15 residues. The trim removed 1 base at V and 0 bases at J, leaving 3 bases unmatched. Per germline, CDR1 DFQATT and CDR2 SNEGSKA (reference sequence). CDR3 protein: CSARGRDRGSYEQYF. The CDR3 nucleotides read TGCAGTGCTAGAGGCCGGGACAGGGGCTCCTACGAGCAGTACTTC.

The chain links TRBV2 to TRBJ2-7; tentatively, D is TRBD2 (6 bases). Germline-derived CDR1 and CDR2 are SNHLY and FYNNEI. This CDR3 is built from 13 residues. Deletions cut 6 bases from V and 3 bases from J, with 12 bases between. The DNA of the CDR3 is TGTGCCAGCAGGGGGAGGACCTACTACGAGCAGTACTTC. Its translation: CASRGRTYYEQYF. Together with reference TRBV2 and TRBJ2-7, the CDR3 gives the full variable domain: EPEVTQTPSHQVTQMGQEVILRCVPISNHLYFYWYRQILGQKVEFLVSFYNNEISEKSEIFDDQFSVERPDGSNFTLKIRSTKLEDSAMYFCASRGRTYYEQYFGPGTRLTVT.

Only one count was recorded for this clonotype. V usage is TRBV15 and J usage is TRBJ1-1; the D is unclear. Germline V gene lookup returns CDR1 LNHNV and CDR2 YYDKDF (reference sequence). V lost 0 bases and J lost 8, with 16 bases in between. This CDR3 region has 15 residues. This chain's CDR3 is CATSRDVAPLTEAFF. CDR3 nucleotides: TGTGCCACCAGCAGAGATGTGGCCCCCCTGACCGAAGCTTTCTTT.

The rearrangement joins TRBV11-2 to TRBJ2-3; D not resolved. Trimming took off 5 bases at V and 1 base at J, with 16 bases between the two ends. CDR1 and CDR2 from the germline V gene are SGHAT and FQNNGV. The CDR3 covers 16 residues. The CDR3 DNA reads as TGTGCCAGCAGCACCGCGCGGAGCGCTCGCACAGATACGCAGTATTTT. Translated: CASSTARSARTDTQYF. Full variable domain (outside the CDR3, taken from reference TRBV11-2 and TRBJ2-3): EAGVAQSPRYKIIEKRQSVAFWCNPISGHATLYWYQQILGQGPKLLIQFQNNGVVDDSQLPKDRFSAERLKGVDSTLKIQPAKLEDSAVYLCASSTARSARTDTQYFGPGTRLTVL.

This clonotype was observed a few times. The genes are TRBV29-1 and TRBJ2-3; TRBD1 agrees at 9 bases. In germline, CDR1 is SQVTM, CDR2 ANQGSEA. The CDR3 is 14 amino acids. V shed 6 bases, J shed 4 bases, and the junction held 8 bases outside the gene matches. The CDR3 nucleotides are TGCAGCGTCGCCGGGACAGGGATCGCAGATACGCAGTATTTT. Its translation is CSVAGTGIADTQYF.

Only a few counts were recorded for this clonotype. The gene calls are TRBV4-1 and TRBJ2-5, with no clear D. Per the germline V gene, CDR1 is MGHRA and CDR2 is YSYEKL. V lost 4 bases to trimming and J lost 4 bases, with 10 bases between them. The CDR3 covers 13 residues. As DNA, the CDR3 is TGCGCCAGCAGCCTTGGCTTAACAGAGACCCAGTACTTC. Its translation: CASSLGLTETQYF.

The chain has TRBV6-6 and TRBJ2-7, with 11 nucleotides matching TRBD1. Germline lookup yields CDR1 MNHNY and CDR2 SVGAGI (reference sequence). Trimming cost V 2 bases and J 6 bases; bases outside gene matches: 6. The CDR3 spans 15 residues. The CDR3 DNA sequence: TGTGCCAGCAGTTACCTTGAGGACAGGGGGCGCGAGCAGTACTTC. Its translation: CASSYLEDRGREQYF.

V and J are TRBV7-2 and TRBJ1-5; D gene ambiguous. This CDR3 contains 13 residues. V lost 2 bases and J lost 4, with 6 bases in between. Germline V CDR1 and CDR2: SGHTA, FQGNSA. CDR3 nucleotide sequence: TGTGCCAGCAGCTTACTCAGGAATCAGCCCCAGCATTTT. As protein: CASSLLRNQPQHF.

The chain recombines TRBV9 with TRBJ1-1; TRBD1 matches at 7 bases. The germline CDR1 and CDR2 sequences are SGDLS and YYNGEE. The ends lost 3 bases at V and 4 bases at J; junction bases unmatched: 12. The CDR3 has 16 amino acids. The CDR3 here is CASSAEGRQGGTEAFF. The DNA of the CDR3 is TGTGCCAGCAGCGCCGAAGGGCGACAGGGAGGCACTGAAGCTTTCTTT.

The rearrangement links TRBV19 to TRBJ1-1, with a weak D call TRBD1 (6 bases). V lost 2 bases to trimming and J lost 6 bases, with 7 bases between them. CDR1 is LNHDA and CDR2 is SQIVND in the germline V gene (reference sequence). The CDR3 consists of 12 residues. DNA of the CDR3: TGTGCCAGTAGTATACCAGGGGCTGAAGCTTTCTTT. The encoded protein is CASSIPGAEAFF.

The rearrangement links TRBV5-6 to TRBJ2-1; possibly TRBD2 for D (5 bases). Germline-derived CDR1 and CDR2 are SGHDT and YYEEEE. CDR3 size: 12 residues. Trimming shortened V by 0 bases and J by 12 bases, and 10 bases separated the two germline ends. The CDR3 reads CASSLDVGVQFF. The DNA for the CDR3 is TGTGCCAGCAGCTTGGACGTCGGGGTGCAGTTCTTC.

CDR3 in DNA: TGCAGCGTTGAAGGTTCCCTTGGGGTTAGCTCCTACAATGAGCAGTTCTTC. This gives the protein CSVEGSLGVSSYNEQFF. This chain connects TRBV29-1 to TRBJ2-1; D is unresolved. The germline CDR1 and CDR2 sequences are SQVTM and ANQGSEA. This CDR3 region has 17 residues. Deletions cut 1 base from V and 0 bases from J, with 16 bases between.